This is a list of T cell receptor beta chains from one sample in a study of human T cells and chemical hapten exposure. TCRdb reprocessed the reads with MiXCR, giving one entry per CDR3 protein. The sample lists 120,000 or so distinct CDR3 sequences, about 8.9% seen once, with 1.2% to 1.5% in the top ten. Sequencing was performed on whole blood. The receptor source for this set is a human donor in good health. Some clones in this sample may be carry-over from other donors' samples. Each CDR3 is given with its conserved first and last residue. A D gene is named only where the DNA matches it firmly. Clone sizes are given selectively: once, few, many, or a class where the clone is expanded.

clone size | J gene | V gene | D gene | CDR3 protein | CDR3 DNA
. | TRBJ1-2 | TRBV19 | . | CASSLGDLEGYRYGYTF | TGTGCCAGTAGCCTCGGGGACCTGGAGGGATATCGCTATGGCTACACCTTC
few | TRBJ2-5 | TRBV7-9 | . | CASSFSSQETQYF | TGTGCCAGCAGCTTTTCCTCACAAGAGACCCAGTACTTC
many | TRBJ2-7 | TRBV29-1 | . | CSVLRAAYPYEQYF | TGCAGCGTCCTGAGGGCAGCCTATCCCTACGAGCAGTACTTC
many | TRBJ2-1 | TRBV20-1 | TRBD2 | CSATGTSVANEQFF | TGCAGTGCGACCGGGACTAGCGTGGCCAATGAGCAGTTCTTC
few | TRBJ2-1 | TRBV5-1 | TRBD1 | CASSRGTGGSYNEQFF | TGCGCCAGCAGCCGGGGGACAGGGGGCTCCTACAATGAGCAGTTCTTC
. | TRBJ2-3 | TRBV29-1 | . | CSVARGLSTDTQYF | TGCAGCGTTGCCAGGGGCCTTAGCACAGATACGCAGTATTTT
. | TRBJ1-2 | TRBV19 | TRBD1 | CASSSGQGLIDGYTF | TGTGCCAGTAGTAGTGGACAGGGCCTTATTGATGGCTACACCTTC
. | TRBJ1-5 | TRBV6-1 | TRBD1 | CASSENRGSNQPQHF | TGTGCCAGCAGTGAAAACAGGGGTAGCAATCAGCCCCAGCATTTT
many | TRBJ1-2 | TRBV4-3 | . | CASSQDGPGSMGYTF | TGCGCCAGCAGCCAAGATGGCCCGGGATCTATGGGCTACACCTTC
few | TRBJ2-2 | TRBV13 | . | CASSLMGPAGWTGELFF | TGTGCCAGCAGCTTAATGGGCCCGGCGGGATGGACCGGGGAGCTGTTTTTT
many | TRBJ1-5 | TRBV7-2 | . | CASSPRRGDSNQPQHF | TGTGCCAGCAGCCCCCGAAGAGGGGATAGCAATCAGCCCCAGCATTTT
. | TRBJ2-2 | TRBV2 | . | CASSEVWAGNTGELFF | TGTGCCAGCAGTGAAGTGTGGGCAGGGAACACCGGGGAGCTGTTTTTT
few | TRBJ2-3 | TRBV20-1 | . | CSAYEPGLNTDTQYF | TGCAGTGCTTACGAACCGGGACTGAACACAGATACGCAGTATTTT
. | TRBJ2-5 | TRBV6-2/TRBV6-3 | . | CASTERAKETQYF | TGTGCCAGCACCGAAAGGGCTAAAGAGACCCAGTACTTC
many | TRBJ2-7 | TRBV6-2/TRBV6-3 | . | CASRRSTDTSGRHF | TGTGCCAGCAGACGAAGCACAGACACTTCGGGAAGGCACTTC
many | TRBJ2-3 | TRBV9 | TRBD2 | CASSVVAGGTDTQYF | TGTGCCAGCAGCGTAGTCGCGGGAGGCACAGATACGCAGTATTTT
. | TRBJ2-7 | TRBV19 | . | CASSGLLYEQYF | TGTGCCAGTTCGGGACTCCTATACGAGCAGTACTTC
. | TRBJ2-5 | TRBV20-1 | TRBD2 | CSANGGAGVGETQYF | TGCAGTGCTAACGGGGGGGCCGGCGTTGGCGAGACCCAGTACTTC
few | TRBJ2-1 | TRBV5-1 | . | CASSLAVKNEQFF | TGCGCCAGCAGCTTGGCCGTTAAAAATGAGCAGTTCTTC
. | TRBJ2-7 | TRBV27 | TRBD1 | CASSSWTGSYEQYF | TGTGCCAGCAGTTCCTGGACAGGTTCCTACGAGCAGTACTTC
many | TRBJ1-2 | TRBV29-1 | . | CSVDDSWTERYGYTF | TGCAGCGTTGATGATTCTTGGACAGAACGATATGGCTACACCTTC
. | TRBJ2-3 | TRBV6-1 | TRBD1 | CASRGQWADTQYF | TGTGCCAGCAGGGGACAGTGGGCAGATACGCAGTATTTT
. | TRBJ2-3 | TRBV29-1 | . | CSVESGVGTDTQYF | TGCAGCGTTGAATCCGGGGTGGGCACAGATACGCAGTATTTT
. | TRBJ2-3 | TRBV15 | TRBD1 | CATSRLGTGTDTQYF | TGTGCCACCAGCAGATTAGGGACAGGGACAGATACGCAGTATTTT
. | TRBJ1-5 | TRBV6-2/TRBV6-3 | TRBD1 | CASSKATGVGNQPQHF | TGTGCCAGCAGCAAAGCCACAGGGGTGGGCAATCAGCCCCAGCATTTT
few | TRBJ2-1 | TRBV6-4 | TRBD2 | CASSVVTSGLSAYNEQFF | TGTGCCAGCAGTGTGGTAACTAGCGGGCTGTCGGCCTACAATGAGCAGTTCTTC
many | TRBJ1-1 | TRBV20-1 | . | CSASPRVTNTEAFF | TGCAGTGCTAGTCCCAGGGTGACGAACACTGAAGCTTTCTTT
many | TRBJ1-5 | TRBV6-5 | TRBD1 | CASSTGGGNQPQHF | TGTGCCAGCAGTACAGGGGGGGGAAATCAGCCCCAGCATTTT
many | TRBJ2-2 | TRBV7-6 | TRBD1 | CASSPGRPNRGTGELFF | TGTGCCAGCAGCCCGGGACGCCCGAACAGGGGCACCGGGGAGCTGTTTTTT
many | TRBJ1-2 | TRBV29-1 | . | CSVGPPGSNYGYTF | TGCAGCGTTGGCCCCCCAGGGTCTAACTATGGCTACACCTTC
few | TRBJ2-6 | TRBV10-3 | TRBD2 | CAISAAGQLSGANVLTF | TGTGCCATCAGTGCAGCGGGGCAGTTATCTGGGGCCAACGTCCTGACTTTC
. | TRBJ2-7 | TRBV29-1 | TRBD1 | CSVEFPGQGVYEQYF | TGCAGCGTTGAATTCCCGGGACAGGGAGTATACGAGCAGTACTTC
. | TRBJ2-5 | TRBV19 | TRBD2 | CASSDGLAGRQETQYF | TGTGCCAGTAGTGACGGACTAGCGGGTCGGCAAGAGACCCAGTACTTC
many | TRBJ1-5 | TRBV2 | . | CASSVDKAQHF | TGTGCCAGCAGTGTAGACAAGGCCCAGCATTTT
many | TRBJ1-2 | TRBV12-3/TRBV12-4 | . | CASSLATGNNYGYTF | TGTGCCAGCAGTTTAGCTACAGGGAATAACTATGGCTACACCTTC
few | TRBJ2-3 | TRBV9 | TRBD1 | CASSSRDRGDTQYF | TGTGCCAGCAGCTCCCGGGACAGGGGTGATACGCAGTATTTT
. | TRBJ1-1 | TRBV9 | TRBD1 | CASSGSTGGAMMNTEAFF | TGTGCCAGCAGCGGTTCGACAGGGGGCGCGATGATGAACACTGAAGCTTTCTTT
. | TRBJ2-1 | TRBV4-3 | TRBD2 | CASSQDSTSGLQFF | TGCGCCAGCAGCCAAGATTCTACTAGCGGACTACAGTTCTTC
many | TRBJ1-1 | TRBV6-2/TRBV6-3 | . | CASSYRGGMNTEAFF | TGTGCCAGCAGTTACAGGGGAGGCATGAACACTGAAGCTTTCTTT
. | TRBJ2-5 | TRBV20-1 | . | CSARSLYQETQYF | TGCAGTGCTAGGAGCCTTTACCAAGAGACCCAGTACTTC
. | TRBJ2-1 | TRBV6-2/TRBV6-3 | . | CASSYSRLNGGQFF | TGTGCCAGCAGTTACTCGAGGCTGAACGGTGGGCAGTTCTTC
few | TRBJ2-7 | TRBV29-1 | . | CSGRDSLSYEQYF | TGCAGCGGGAGGGACTCTCTCTCCTACGAGCAGTACTTC
. | TRBJ2-1 | TRBV12-3/TRBV12-4 | TRBD2 | CASSFERGSGNEQFF | TGTGCCAGCAGTTTCGAGCGGGGGTCGGGCAATGAGCAGTTCTTC
. | TRBJ2-1 | TRBV6-5 | TRBD2 | CASSYSGREGWYNEQFF | TGTGCCAGCAGTTACTCAGGGCGGGAGGGGTGGTACAATGAGCAGTTCTTC
. | TRBJ1-6 | TRBV10-3 | . | CAISDRAFGGGSPLHF | TGTGCCATCAGTGACAGGGCATTTGGTGGTGGTTCACCCCTCCACTTT
many | TRBJ1-3 | TRBV14 | . | CASSQGSPGGRGNTIYF | TGTGCCAGCAGCCAAGGGTCCCCGGGGGGCCGTGGAAACACCATATATTTT